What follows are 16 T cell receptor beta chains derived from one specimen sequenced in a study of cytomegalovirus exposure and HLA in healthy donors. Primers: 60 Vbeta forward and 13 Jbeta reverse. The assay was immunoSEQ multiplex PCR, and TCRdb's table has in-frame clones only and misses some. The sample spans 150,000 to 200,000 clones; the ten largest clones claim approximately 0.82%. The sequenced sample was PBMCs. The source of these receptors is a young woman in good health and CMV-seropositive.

In DNA form, the CDR3 reads TGTGCCAGTAGCCGGGACAGGGGTCCCTACGAGCAGTACTTC. This sequence encodes CASSRDRGPYEQYF. The V and J genes are TRBV19 and TRBJ2-5; 10 nucleotides align to TRBD1. Gene TRBJ2-7 matches the end of the DNA better, so the J call may be wrong. Germline assignment: CDR1 LNHDA and CDR2 SQIVND (reference sequence). The CDR3 contains 14 residues.

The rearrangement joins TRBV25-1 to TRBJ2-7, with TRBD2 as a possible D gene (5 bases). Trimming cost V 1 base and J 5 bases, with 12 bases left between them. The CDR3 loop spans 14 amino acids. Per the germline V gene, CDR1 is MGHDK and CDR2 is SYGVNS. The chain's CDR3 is CASSELGSRDEQYF. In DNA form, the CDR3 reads TGTGCCAGCAGTGAATTGGGGTCGAGGGACGAGCAGTACTTC.

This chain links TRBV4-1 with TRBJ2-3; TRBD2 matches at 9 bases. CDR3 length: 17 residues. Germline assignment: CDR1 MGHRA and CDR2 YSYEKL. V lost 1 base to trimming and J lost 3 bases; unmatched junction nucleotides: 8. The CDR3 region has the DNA TGCGCCAGCAGCCAAGGATCTGGAGCGGGGGGAACAGATACGCAGTATTTT. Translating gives CASSQGSGAGGTDTQYF.

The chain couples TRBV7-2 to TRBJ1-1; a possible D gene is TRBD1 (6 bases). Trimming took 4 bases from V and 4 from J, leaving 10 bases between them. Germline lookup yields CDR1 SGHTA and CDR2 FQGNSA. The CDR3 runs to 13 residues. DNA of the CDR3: TGTGCCAGCAGCTGGGGGCGGAGCACTGAAGCTTTCTTT. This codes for CASSWGRSTEAFF.

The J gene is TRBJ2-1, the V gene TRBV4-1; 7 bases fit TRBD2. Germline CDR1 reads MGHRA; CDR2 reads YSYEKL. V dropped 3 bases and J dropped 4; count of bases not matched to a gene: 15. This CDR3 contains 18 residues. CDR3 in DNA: TGCGCCAGCAGCCACCCTAATGGGCTCGGGGGGTCATACAATGAGCAGTTCTTC. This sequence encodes CASSHPNGLGGSYNEQFF.

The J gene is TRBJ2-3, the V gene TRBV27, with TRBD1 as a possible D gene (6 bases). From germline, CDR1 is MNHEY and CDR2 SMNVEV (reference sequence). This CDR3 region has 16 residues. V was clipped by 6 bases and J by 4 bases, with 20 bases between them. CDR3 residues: CASSPHSGTGSDTQYF. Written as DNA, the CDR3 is TGTGCCAGCAGCCCCCATTCGGGAACAGGGTCAGATACGCAGTATTTT.

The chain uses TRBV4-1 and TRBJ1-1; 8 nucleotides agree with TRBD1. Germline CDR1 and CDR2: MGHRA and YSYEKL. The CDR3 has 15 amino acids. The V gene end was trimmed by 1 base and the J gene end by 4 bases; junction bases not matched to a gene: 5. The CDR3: CASSQVGRGPTEAFF. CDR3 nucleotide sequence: TGCGCCAGCAGCCAAGTGGGCAGGGGGCCCACTGAAGCTTTCTTT.

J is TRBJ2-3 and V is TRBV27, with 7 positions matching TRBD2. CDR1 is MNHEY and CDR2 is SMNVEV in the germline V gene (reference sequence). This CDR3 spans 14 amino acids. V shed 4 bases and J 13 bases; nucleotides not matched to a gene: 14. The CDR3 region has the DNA TGTGCCAGCAGTTCGTCGGGACTACCCGCCCGGGAGTATTTT. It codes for CASSSSGLPAREYF.

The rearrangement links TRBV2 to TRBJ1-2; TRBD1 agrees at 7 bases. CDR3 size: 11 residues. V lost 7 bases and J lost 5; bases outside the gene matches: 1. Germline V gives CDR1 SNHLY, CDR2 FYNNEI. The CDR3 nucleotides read TGTGCCAGCACACAGGGGTATGGCTACACCTTC. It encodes CASTQGYGYTF.

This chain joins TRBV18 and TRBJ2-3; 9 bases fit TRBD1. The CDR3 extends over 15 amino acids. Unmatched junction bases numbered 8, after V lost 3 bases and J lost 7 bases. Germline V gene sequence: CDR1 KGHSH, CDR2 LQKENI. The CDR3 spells CASSPGTGGIYTQYF. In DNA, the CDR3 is TGTGCCAGCTCACCCGGTACAGGGGGCATATATACGCAGTATTTT.

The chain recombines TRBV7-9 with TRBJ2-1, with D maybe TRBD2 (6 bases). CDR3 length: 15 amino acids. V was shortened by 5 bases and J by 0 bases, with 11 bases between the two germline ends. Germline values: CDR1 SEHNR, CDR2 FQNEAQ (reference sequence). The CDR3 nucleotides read TGTGCCAGCAGCCGGGACTCCAGCTCCTACAATGAGCAGTTCTTC. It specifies CASSRDSSSYNEQFF.

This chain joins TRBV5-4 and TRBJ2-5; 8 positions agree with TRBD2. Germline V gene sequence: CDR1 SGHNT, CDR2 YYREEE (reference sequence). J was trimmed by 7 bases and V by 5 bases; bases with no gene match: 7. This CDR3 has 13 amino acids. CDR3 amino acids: CASSLAGSGTQYF. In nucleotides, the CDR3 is TGTGCCAGCAGTTTAGCGGGATCAGGGACCCAGTACTTC.

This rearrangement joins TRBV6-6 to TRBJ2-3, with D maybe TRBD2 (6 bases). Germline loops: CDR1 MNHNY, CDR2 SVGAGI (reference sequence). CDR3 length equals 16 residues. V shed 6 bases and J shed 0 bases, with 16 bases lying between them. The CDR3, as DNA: TGTGCCAGCAGCCCCGGCCTAGCGATTAGCACAGATACGCAGTATTTT. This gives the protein CASSPGLAISTDTQYF.

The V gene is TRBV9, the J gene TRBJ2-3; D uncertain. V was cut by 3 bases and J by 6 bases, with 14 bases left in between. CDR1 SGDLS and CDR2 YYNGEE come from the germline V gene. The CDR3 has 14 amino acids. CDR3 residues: CASSATPKPDTQYF. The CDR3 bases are TGTGCCAGCAGCGCGACACCTAAACCGGATACGCAGTATTTT.

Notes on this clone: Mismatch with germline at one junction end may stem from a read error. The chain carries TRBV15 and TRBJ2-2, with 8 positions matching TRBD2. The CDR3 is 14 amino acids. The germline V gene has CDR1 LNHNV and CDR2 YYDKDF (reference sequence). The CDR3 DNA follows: TGTGCCACTTCGGGGGGGGCGAACACCGGGGAGCTATTTTTT. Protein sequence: CATSGGANTGELFF. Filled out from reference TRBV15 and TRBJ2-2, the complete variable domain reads DAMVIQNPRYQVTQFGKPVTLSCSQTLNHNVMYWYQQKSSQAPKLLFHYYDKDFNNEADTPDNFQSRRPNTSFCFLDIRSPGLGDTAMYLCATSGGANTGELFFGEGSRLTVL.

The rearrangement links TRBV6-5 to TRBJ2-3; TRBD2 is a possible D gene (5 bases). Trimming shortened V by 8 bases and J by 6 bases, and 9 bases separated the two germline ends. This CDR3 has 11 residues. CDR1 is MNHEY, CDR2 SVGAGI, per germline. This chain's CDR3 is CASRLRDTQYF. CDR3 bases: TGTGCCAGCCGACTAAGGGATACGCAGTATTTT.